This T cell receptor beta chain is drawn from a study of blood T cell repertoires in COVID-19. Background on the study: Nucleic acid was either cDNA or gDNA, and it came from T cells, B-cell-depleted T cells, or PBMCs.

This table comes from immunoSEQ multiplex PCR, and its TCRdb copy is limited to in-frame clones, with some not included. The data hold under 200,000 clones, with 60% to 80% observed a single time. The receptor comes from a man aged 55 to 70 with active or convalescent COVID-19. Sequencing input: peripheral blood.

The CDR3 loop reads CASSKGQGPNQPQHF. In nucleotides, the CDR3 is TGTGCCAGCAGCAAAGGACAGGGCCCCAATCAGCCCCAGCATTTT. The V call is TRBV7-2, the J call TRBJ1-5, with 8 bases identical to TRBD1. The CDR3 sequence is 15 residues long. V shed 5 bases and J 3 bases; nucleotides not matched to a gene: 6. CDR1 SGHTA and CDR2 FQGNSA come from the germline V gene. The full variable domain, completed using reference TRBV7-2 and TRBJ1-5, is GAGVSQSPSNKVTEKGKDVELRCDPISGHTALYWYRQSLGQGLEFLIYFQGNSAPDKSGLPSDRFSAERTGGSVSTLTIQRTQQEDSAVYLCASSKGQGPNQPQHFGDGTRLSIL.